A single sample is the source of the 10 T cell receptor beta chains below, sequenced in a study of technical replicates of blood from several donors. Sequenced by immunoSEQ multiplex PCR; TCRdb stores in-frame clones only, minus some. Of roughly 83,000 clones listed, more than 80% are singletons. Input material: T cells isolated from PBMCs. These TCRs come from a human donor in good health.

This clone is a singleton in its sample. The chain employs TRBV2 and TRBJ2-5; TRBD1 matches 8 bases. This CDR3 region has 15 residues. The germline gives CDR1 SNHLY, CDR2 FYNNEI. With V trimmed by 8 bases and J by 4 bases, 12 bases remained unmatched. The CDR3 loop reads CASGRDRGPGETQYF. CDR3 nucleotides: TGTGCCAGCGGACGAGACAGGGGTCCGGGAGAGACCCAGTACTTC.

This chain connects TRBV13 to TRBJ2-7; 7 positions match TRBD1. Trimming took 6 bases from V and 2 from J; bases not matched to a gene: 1. There are 12 residues in the CDR3. CDR1 is PRHDT, CDR2 FYEKMQ, per germline (reference sequence). The CDR3 DNA reads as TGTGCCAGCAGTCAGGGGGCCTACGAGCAGTACTTC. Its translation is CASSQGAYEQYF.

The chain links TRBV1 to TRBJ2-4; TRBD2 is the table's D call and was not checked against the DNA. TRBV1 is tagged as a pseudogene. CDR3 length: 16 residues. The CDR3 loop is CTSSQDHLTGGNIQYF. The CDR3 coding sequence is TGCACCAGCAGCCAAGATCACCTTACGGGAGGAAACATTCAGTACTTC.

The chain carries TRBV4-1 and TRBJ2-1; weak D call: TRBD1 (6 bases). Between the trimmed V and J ends, which lost 3 bases and 4 bases, there was a span of 10 bases. The CDR3 consists of 14 residues. CDR1 and CDR2 from the germline V gene are MGHRA and YSYEKL. CDR3 region: CASSQTTGYNEQFF. The CDR3 region has the DNA TGCGCCAGCAGCCAGACGACAGGTTACAATGAGCAGTTCTTC.

This clone was recorded only once. The chain carries TRBV27 and TRBJ2-7; 8 nucleotides line up with TRBD1. This CDR3 has 14 amino acids. Germline trimming cut 5 bases from V and 3 bases from J; bases unmatched to any gene: 6. CDR1 is MNHEY, CDR2 SMNVEV, per germline (reference sequence). This CDR3 reads CASSRTGRHYEQYF. CDR3 coding DNA: TGTGCCAGCAGTCGGACAGGGCGGCACTACGAGCAGTACTTC.

The chain employs TRBV7-2 and TRBJ2-1; 9 bases agree with TRBD1. The CDR3 is 15 amino acids. V dropped 5 bases and J dropped 2; count of bases not matched to a gene: 4. The germline CDR1 and CDR2 sequences are SGHTA and FQGNSA. CDR3 amino acids: CASSPRDRAYNEQFF. In DNA form, the CDR3 reads TGTGCCAGCAGCCCCCGGGACAGGGCCTACAATGAGCAGTTCTTC.

The V gene is TRBV19, the J gene TRBJ2-7; a possible D gene is TRBD1 (5 bases). The CDR3 sequence is 16 residues long. Trimming pared 2 bases from V and 4 bases from J, leaving 18 bases between. Germline V gives CDR1 LNHDA, CDR2 SQIVND (reference sequence). The CDR3 here is CASSIPSASRGYEQYF. The CDR3, as DNA: TGTGCCAGTAGTATACCCAGTGCCTCAAGGGGATACGAGCAGTACTTC. Full variable domain (rest looked up from reference TRBV19 and TRBJ2-7): DGGITQSPKYLFRKEGQNVTLSCEQNLNHDAMYWYRQDPGQGLRLIYYSQIVNDFQKGDIAEGYSVSREKKESFPLTVTSAQKNPTAFYLCASSIPSASRGYEQYFGPGTRLTVT.

The chain links TRBV15 to TRBJ2-3, with 9 bases lining up with TRBD2. The trim removed 0 bases at V and 3 bases at J, leaving 4 bases unmatched. Germline V gene data show CDR1 as LNHNV and CDR2 as YYDKDF (reference sequence). This CDR3 is built from 16 residues. The CDR3, as DNA: TGTGCCACCAGCAGAGAGCGGGAGGGGCGTACAGATACGCAGTATTTT. It translates to CATSREREGRTDTQYF.

The chain couples TRBV28 to TRBJ2-7; 8 positions agree with TRBD2. Germline V CDR1 and CDR2: MDHEN, SYDVKM. Trimming removed 3 bases from V and 2 bases from J; junction bases left unmatched: 0. The CDR3 is 13 residues long. Written as DNA, the CDR3 is TGTGCCAGCAGTTTTAGCGGGACCTACGAGCAGTACTTC. Residues: CASSFSGTYEQYF.

The chain links TRBV10-1 to TRBJ1-1; 7 bases agree with TRBD1. The J segment lost 6 bases and the V segment lost 2 bases, leaving 3 bases of the junction unmatched. CDR1 is WNHNN and CDR2 is SYGVQD in the germline V gene (reference sequence). This CDR3 is 13 amino acids long. CDR3 DNA sequence: TGCGCCAGCAGTGAGACAGGGGACTCTGAAGCTTTCTTT. Translating gives CASSETGDSEAFF.